The TCR beta chain described here comes from a study of cytomegalovirus exposure and HLA in healthy donors. On this clone itself: Its specificity is unknown.

Notes on the study in general: The HLA-A and HLA-B alleles of most subjects were reportedly predicted accurately from TCR beta sequences.

Primers: 60 Vbeta forward and 13 Jbeta reverse. Sequenced by immunoSEQ multiplex PCR; TCRdb stores in-frame clones only, minus some. The table shows roughly 140,000 clones, with 80% occurring only once. The source material was PBMCs. The clonotype comes from a man between 40 and 49 years old in good health and CMV-seronegative.

This CDR3 is CASSEGHRGALEKLFF. CDR3 DNA sequence: TGTGCCAGCAGCGAGGGCCACAGGGGCGCCCTTGAAAAACTGTTTTTT. The chain carries TRBV9 and TRBJ1-4, with TRBD1 matching over 7 bases. Germline V gene sequence: CDR1 SGDLS, CDR2 YYNGEE. J gave up 7 bases and V 3 bases, and 12 bases lay outside the gene matches. This CDR3 spans 16 amino acids.